These 19 T cell receptor beta chains were all obtained from the same sample, sequenced in a study of vaccination effects on CD4 cells after COVID-19. Their antigens are not known. ViraFEST expansion of antigen-specific CD4+ T cells with viral peptide pools preceded sequencing. An approximately 10-day culture period preceded the isolation of CD4+ T cells. Participants got two doses of BNT162b2 or mRNA-1273 vaccine. Profiled with immunoSEQ multiplex PCR; TCRdb holds only in-frame clones, not every one. The sample consists of just under 60,000 clones, about 78% of them appearing once. This specimen was CD4+ T cells from PBMCs cultured with HCoV-OC43 spike peptides, taken after COVID-19 vaccination. The subset: HCoV-OC43 spike overlapping peptide pool stimulation. These receptors came from a human donor who received a COVID-19 vaccine.

The count of this clone is one. The chain carries TRBV20-1 and TRBJ1-2, with D unclear. This CDR3 is 11 amino acids long. Germline assignment: CDR1 DFQATT and CDR2 SNEGSKA (reference sequence). V lost 5 bases to trimming and J lost 6 bases, with 10 bases between them. The CDR3 coding sequence is TGCAGTGCTCCTGACTCAAATGGCTACACCTTC. This translates into CSAPDSNGYTF.

V usage is TRBV11-1 and J usage is TRBJ1-5; D is uncertain. The CDR3 loop spans 13 amino acids. V dropped 0 bases and J dropped 7 bases, with 7 bases sitting between them. Germline CDR1 reads SGHAT; CDR2 reads FQDESV (reference sequence). The DNA for the CDR3 is TGTGCCAGCAGCTTAGCACTGGGACAGCCCCAGCATTTT. Its translation: CASSLALGQPQHF.

The gene calls are TRBV28 and TRBJ2-1, with a possible D match to TRBD2 (6 bases). Germline V gene sequence: CDR1 MDHEN, CDR2 SYDVKM. This CDR3 is built from 14 residues. V was cut by 0 bases and J by 5 bases, with 8 bases left in between. The CDR3 DNA reads TGTGCCAGCAGTTTATGGACGGGGGACAATGAGCAGTTCTTC. Translating gives CASSLWTGDNEQFF.

The chain employs TRBV6-5 and TRBJ2-3; D not resolved. CDR3 length: 12 residues. Looked up from germline, CDR1 is MNHEY and CDR2 is SVGAGI. Trimming removed 4 bases from V and 5 bases from J, with 7 bases in between. The CDR3 DNA is TGTGCCAGCAGTTCCACCCAAGATACGCAGTATTTT. Residues: CASSSTQDTQYF.

This clone was seen a single time. The chain combines TRBV19 with TRBJ2-3; 7 bases are a match to TRBD2. CDR1 is LNHDA and CDR2 is SQIVND in the germline V gene (reference sequence). This CDR3 is built from 16 residues. Trimming cost V 3 bases and J 7 bases; bases outside gene matches: 13. The CDR3 loop reads CASSIWAGSGGNTQYF. The CDR3, as DNA: TGTGCCAGTAGTATTTGGGCAGGGTCGGGGGGTAATACGCAGTATTTT.

This clone was recorded a few times. V is TRBV28 and J is TRBJ1-4; D perhaps matches TRBD1 (5 bases). This CDR3 is built from 13 residues. V gave up 6 bases and J gave up 8 bases, with 13 bases separating them. Germline loops: CDR1 MDHEN, CDR2 SYDVKM. CDR3 loop: CASSPPNREKLFF. CDR3 bases: TGTGCCAGCAGCCCCCCCAACAGGGAAAAACTGTTTTTT.

V gene TRBV5-1 combines with J gene TRBJ2-3; 8 nucleotides match TRBD2. This CDR3 comprises 16 residues. V trimming: 3 bases; J trimming: 1 base; junction bases outside the gene matches: 7. Germline V lookup: CDR1 SGHRS, CDR2 YFSETQ. The CDR3 is CASSYPGGPGTDTQYF. The CDR3 bases are TGCGCCAGCAGCTACCCGGGGGGGCCTGGCACAGATACGCAGTATTTT.

This chain connects TRBV4-1 to TRBJ2-3; 15 bases map to TRBD2. J was trimmed by 2 bases and V by 0 bases; bases with no gene match: 6. The germline V gene has CDR1 MGHRA and CDR2 YSYEKL. CDR3 length: 19 residues. The CDR3 coding sequence is TGCGCCAGCAGCCAAGACGGACTAGCGGGGGGGCGGAACACAGATACGCAGTATTTT. Protein sequence: CASSQDGLAGGRNTDTQYF.

The chain uses TRBV7-8 and TRBJ2-7; TRBD2 aligns across 7 bases. The germline V gene has CDR1 SGHVS and CDR2 FQNEAQ. The CDR3 runs 17 residues. The V and J ends lost 0 bases and 0 bases, in that order; junction bases with no gene match: 8. The CDR3 DNA reads as TGTGCCAGCAGCTTAGCGTGGACGGGGGGAAGCTCCTACGAGCAGTACGTC. Its protein product is CASSLAWTGGSSYEQYV.

The chain employs TRBV5-1 and TRBJ2-3; the D gene could be TRBD1 or TRBD2 (5 bases each). The CDR3 runs 15 residues. The V and J ends lost 0 bases and 5 bases respectively, with 13 bases between them. CDR1 and CDR2 from the germline V gene are SGHRS and YFSETQ. Written as DNA, the CDR3 is TGCGCCAGCAGCTTGGATTTAATGGGGGTAGATACGCAGTATTTT. Translation: CASSLDLMGVDTQYF. Complete variable domain (other parts from reference TRBV5-1 and TRBJ2-3): KAGVTQTPRYLIKTRGQQVTLSCSPISGHRSVSWYQQTPGQGLQFLFEYFSETQRNKGNFPGRFSGRQFSNSRSEMNVSTLELGDSALYLCASSLDLMGVDTQYFGPGTRLTVL.

The chain is built from TRBV28 and TRBJ2-2; 12 bases fit TRBD2. The germline V gene has CDR1 MDHEN and CDR2 SYDVKM. V was pared by 2 bases and J by 3 bases, with 7 bases of the junction left unmatched. The CDR3 consists of 18 residues. As DNA, the CDR3 is TGTGCCAGCAGTTTAAATCCCGGACTAGCGGGGTACACCGGGGAGCTGTTTTTT. This codes for CASSLNPGLAGYTGELFF.

V usage is TRBV11-1 and J usage is TRBJ2-7, with D possibly being TRBD2 (6 bases). The CDR3 extends over 14 amino acids. Trimming removed 4 bases from V and 0 bases from J, with 10 bases in between. Germline lookup yields CDR1 SGHAT and CDR2 FQDESV (reference sequence). The CDR3 region is CASSYSGPSYEQYV. The CDR3 region has the DNA TGTGCCAGCAGCTATAGCGGTCCCTCCTACGAGCAGTACGTC.

This chain joins TRBV6-2 or TRBV6-3 and TRBJ1-5, with D unclear. Trimming took 2 bases from V and 0 from J, leaving 11 bases between them. The CDR3 extends over 16 amino acids. The germline V gene encodes CDR1 MNHEY and CDR2 SVGEGT. CDR3 sequence reads: CASSYEKQYSNQPQHF. The CDR3, as DNA: TGTGCCAGCAGTTACGAGAAGCAGTATAGCAATCAGCCCCAGCATTTT.

The V gene is TRBV20-1, the J gene TRBJ2-7, with no clear D. From germline, CDR1 is DFQATT and CDR2 SNEGSKA (reference sequence). V shed 3 bases and J shed 4 bases, with 7 bases lying between them. CDR3 length: 11 residues. The CDR3, as DNA: TGCAGTGCTAGGGAAAATTACGAGCAGTACGTC. Translating it yields CSARENYEQYV.

This rearrangement joins TRBV2 to TRBJ2-3; weak D call: TRBD2 (5 bases). This CDR3 has 15 residues. The germline V gene has CDR1 SNHLY and CDR2 FYNNEI. V gave up 3 bases and J gave up 4 bases, with 14 bases separating them. In DNA form, the CDR3 reads TGTGCCAGCAGTGATGACGCGGTTAGCGCAGATACGCAGTATTTT. Translating gives CASSDDAVSADTQYF.

The V gene is TRBV14, the J gene TRBJ2-1; the match to TRBD1 covers 7 bases. Trimming took 4 bases from V and 3 from J; bases not matched to a gene: 9. Germline assignment: CDR1 SGHDN and CDR2 FVKESK. This CDR3 has 16 amino acids. The CDR3 DNA is TGTGCCAGCAGCCGACTTCCGGGACAGCTCTACAATGAGCAGTTCTTC. Translation: CASSRLPGQLYNEQFF.

This chain joins TRBV15 and TRBJ1-2, with 7 bases fitting TRBD1. With 8 bases clipped from V and 2 bases from J, the junction kept 5 bases outside the gene matches. Germline V CDR1 and CDR2: LNHNV, YYDKDF (reference sequence). CDR3 size: 13 residues. CDR3 in amino acids: CATDQDRNYGYTF. CDR3 in DNA: TGTGCCACCGACCAGGACAGGAACTATGGCTACACCTTC.

The chain recombines TRBV27 with TRBJ2-3; 8 bases are shared with TRBD2. In germline, CDR1 is MNHEY, CDR2 SMNVEV (reference sequence). V lost 10 bases to trimming and J lost 0 bases; unmatched junction nucleotides: 6. CDR3 size: 14 residues. The chain's CDR3 is CATMRGASTDTQYF. CDR3 nucleotide sequence: TGTGCCACCATGCGGGGGGCCAGCACAGATACGCAGTATTTT.

The V and J genes are TRBV2 and TRBJ2-2, with a weak D call TRBD1 (6 bases). V shed 10 bases and J shed 8 bases, with 20 bases lying between them. The germline CDR1 and CDR2 sequences are SNHLY and FYNNEI. The CDR3 sequence is 14 residues long. The CDR3 DNA is TGTGCCACCAAACGGGACACCTACGAAGGGGAGCTGTTTTTT. This encodes CATKRDTYEGELFF.